This T cell receptor (beta chain) was identified in a study of blood T cell repertoires in COVID-19. The overall study: Acute and convalescent COVID-19 samples came from the United States, Italy and Spain. Sources were T cells, B-cell-depleted T cells, or PBMCs; the material itself was cDNA or gDNA.

This clone was seen only once. This CDR3 is 15 amino acids long. Germline-derived CDR1 and CDR2 are ENHRY and SYGVKD. J was trimmed by 0 bases and V by 5 bases; bases with no gene match: 3. Original data processing: By means of reference gene primer amplification, nucleated cell counts were estimated. The table came from immunoSEQ multiplex PCR; TCRdb's copy has only in-frame clones and leaves some out. The V and J calls and the clone size are those of that table, but D and trimming were determined from the DNA. The sample includes about 270,000 clones, under 90% seen only once; the top ten take about 2.9%.

Sequencing was performed on peripheral blood. The sequence came from a woman in her sixties with active or convalescent COVID-19. This chain connects TRBV10-3 to TRBJ2-7; 11 positions match TRBD1. CDR3 nucleotides: TGTGCCATCAGTAGGACAGGGGGCCTCTCCTACGAGCAGTACTTC. This encodes CAISRTGGLSYEQYF.